The following is a TCR beta chain sequence with its context. The antigen remains undetermined. The data derive from a study of vaccination effects on CD4 cells after COVID-19. The study, taken as a whole, reports: Cross-reaction with common cold coronaviruses was seen in only 1 of 255 vaccine-induced clones from healthy vaccinees.

V lost 1 base, J lost 8 bases, and 11 bases lay in between. This CDR3 is built from 13 residues. From germline, CDR1 is SEHNR and CDR2 FQNEAQ (reference sequence). CD4+ T cells specific for antigen were expanded with viral peptide pools by the ViraFEST assay before sequencing. Once cultured for 10 to 11 days, the cells underwent separation to obtain CD4+ T cells. People in the vaccine group had not been infected with SARS-CoV-2 before, and their nucleocapsid antibodies were negative. This table comes from immunoSEQ multiplex PCR, and its TCRdb copy is limited to in-frame clones, with some not included. Seen here are about 8,100 clones, 65% to 80% observed once, and the top ten hold around 12%.

The sample in question was CD4+ T cells from PBMCs cultured with HCoV-229E spike peptides, obtained before COVID-19 vaccination. This TCR was sampled from a human donor who received a COVID-19 vaccine. J is TRBJ1-2 and V is TRBV7-9; D unclear. The DNA of the CDR3 is TGTGCCAGCAGCTTAGTGTGGGCTAGGGGCTACACCTTC. This encodes CASSLVWARGYTF.